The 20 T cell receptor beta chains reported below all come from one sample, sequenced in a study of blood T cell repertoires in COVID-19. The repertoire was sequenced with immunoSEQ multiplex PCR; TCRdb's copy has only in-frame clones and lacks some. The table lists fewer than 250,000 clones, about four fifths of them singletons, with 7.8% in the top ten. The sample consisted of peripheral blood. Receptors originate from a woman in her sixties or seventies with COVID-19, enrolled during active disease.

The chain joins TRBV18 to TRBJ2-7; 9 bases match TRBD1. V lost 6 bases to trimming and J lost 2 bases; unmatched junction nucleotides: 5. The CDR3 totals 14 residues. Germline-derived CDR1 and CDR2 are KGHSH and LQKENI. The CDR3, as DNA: TGTGCCAGCTCGGGTGGGACAGGGCCCTACGAGCAGTACTTC. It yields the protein CASSGGTGPYEQYF.

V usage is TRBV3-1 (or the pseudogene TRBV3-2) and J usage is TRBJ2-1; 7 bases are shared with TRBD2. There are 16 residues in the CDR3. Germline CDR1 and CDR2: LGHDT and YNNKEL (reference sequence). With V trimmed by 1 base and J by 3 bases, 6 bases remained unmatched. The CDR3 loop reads CASSQVVGGDYNEQFF. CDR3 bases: TGTGCCAGCAGCCAAGTTGTGGGAGGGGACTACAATGAGCAGTTCTTC.

The CDR3 sequence is CASSPDSGHGTDTQYF. CDR3 nucleotide sequence: TGCGCCAGCAGCCCCGACAGTGGACATGGCACAGATACGCAGTATTTT. The chain recombines TRBV5-1 with TRBJ2-3; D perhaps matches TRBD1 (5 bases). Germline V gives CDR1 SGHRS, CDR2 YFSETQ. Trimming left V 4 bases short and J 1 base short, with 16 bases between. The CDR3 has 16 amino acids. Full variable domain (remainder filled in from reference TRBV5-1 and TRBJ2-3): KAGVTQTPRYLIKTRGQQVTLSCSPISGHRSVSWYQQTPGQGLQFLFEYFSETQRNKGNFPGRFSGRQFSNSRSEMNVSTLELGDSALYLCASSPDSGHGTDTQYFGPGTRLTVL.

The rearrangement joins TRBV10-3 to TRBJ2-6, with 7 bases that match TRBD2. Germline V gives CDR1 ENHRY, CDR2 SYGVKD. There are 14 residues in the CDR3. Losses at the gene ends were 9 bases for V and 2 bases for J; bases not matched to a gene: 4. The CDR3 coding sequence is TGTGCCATTTCACGGGAGGCTGGGGCCAACGTCCTGACTTTC. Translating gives CAISREAGANVLTF.

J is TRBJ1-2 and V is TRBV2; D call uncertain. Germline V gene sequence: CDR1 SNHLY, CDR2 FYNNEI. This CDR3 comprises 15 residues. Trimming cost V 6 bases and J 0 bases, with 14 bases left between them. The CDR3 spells CASRVNAVSNYGYTF. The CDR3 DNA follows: TGTGCCAGCAGAGTCAACGCGGTCTCTAACTATGGCTACACCTTC.

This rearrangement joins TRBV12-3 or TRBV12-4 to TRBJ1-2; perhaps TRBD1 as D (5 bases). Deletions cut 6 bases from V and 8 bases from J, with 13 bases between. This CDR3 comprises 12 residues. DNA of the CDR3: TGTGCCAGCAGCAAACCCCAGGGCGGCTACACCTTC. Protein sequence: CASSKPQGGYTF.

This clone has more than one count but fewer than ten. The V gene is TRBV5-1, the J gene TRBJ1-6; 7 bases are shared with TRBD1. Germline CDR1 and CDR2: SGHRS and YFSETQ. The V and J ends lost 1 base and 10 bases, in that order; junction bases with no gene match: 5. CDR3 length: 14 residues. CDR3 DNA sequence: TGCGCCAGCAGCTTGTTTCAGGGGGAATCACCCCTCCACTTT. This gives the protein CASSLFQGESPLHF.

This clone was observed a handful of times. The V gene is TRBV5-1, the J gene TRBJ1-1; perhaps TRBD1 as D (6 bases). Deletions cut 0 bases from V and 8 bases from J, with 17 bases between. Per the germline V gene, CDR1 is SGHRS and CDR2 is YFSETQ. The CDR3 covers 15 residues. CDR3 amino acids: CASSLGTTGWQEAFF. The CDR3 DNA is TGCGCCAGCAGCTTGGGGACCACAGGGTGGCAGGAAGCTTTCTTT.

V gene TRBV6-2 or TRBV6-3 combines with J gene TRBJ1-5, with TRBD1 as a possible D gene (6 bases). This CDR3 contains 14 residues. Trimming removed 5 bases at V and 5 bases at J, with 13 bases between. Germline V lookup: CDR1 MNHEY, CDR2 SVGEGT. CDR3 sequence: CASSPHRDYQPQHF. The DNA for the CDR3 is TGTGCCAGCAGTCCCCACAGGGATTATCAGCCCCAGCATTTT.

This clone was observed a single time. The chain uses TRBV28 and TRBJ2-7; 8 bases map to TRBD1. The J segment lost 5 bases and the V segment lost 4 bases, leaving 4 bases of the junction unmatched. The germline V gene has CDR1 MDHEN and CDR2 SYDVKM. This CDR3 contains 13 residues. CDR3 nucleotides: TGTGCCAGCAGTTCCCGGACAGGGAACGAGCAGTACGTC. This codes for CASSSRTGNEQYV.

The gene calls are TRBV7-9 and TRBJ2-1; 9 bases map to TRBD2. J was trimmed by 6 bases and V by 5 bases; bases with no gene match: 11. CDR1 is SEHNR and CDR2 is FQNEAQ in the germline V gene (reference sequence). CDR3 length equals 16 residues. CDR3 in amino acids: CASSEPGGGDLNEQFF. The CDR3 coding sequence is TGTGCCAGCAGCGAGCCCGGCGGGGGGGACCTCAATGAGCAGTTCTTC.

CDR3 coding DNA: TGTGCCAGCAGCTTTCCAGGGGGCGGTAGGACCGGGGAGCTGTTTTTT. Protein sequence: CASSFPGGGRTGELFF. This chain links TRBV5-5 with TRBJ2-2, with 8 bases lining up with TRBD1. J gave up 5 bases and V 2 bases, and 8 bases lay outside the gene matches. Per germline, CDR1 SGHKS and CDR2 YYEKEE (reference sequence). The CDR3 has 16 residues.

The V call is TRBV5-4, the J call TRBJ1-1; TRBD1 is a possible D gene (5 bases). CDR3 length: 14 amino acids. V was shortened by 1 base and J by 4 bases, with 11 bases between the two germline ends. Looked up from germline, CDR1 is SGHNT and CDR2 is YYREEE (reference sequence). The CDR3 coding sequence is TGTGCCAGCAGCTTGTCAGGGAGGACCACTGAAGCTTTCTTT. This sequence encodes CASSLSGRTTEAFF.

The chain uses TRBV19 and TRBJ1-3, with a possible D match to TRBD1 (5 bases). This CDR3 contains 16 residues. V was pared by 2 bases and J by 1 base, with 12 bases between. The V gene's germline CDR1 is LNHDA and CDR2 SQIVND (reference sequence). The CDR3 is CASSIFRARSGNTIYF. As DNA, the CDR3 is TGTGCCAGTAGTATATTCAGGGCGCGATCTGGAAACACCATATATTTT.

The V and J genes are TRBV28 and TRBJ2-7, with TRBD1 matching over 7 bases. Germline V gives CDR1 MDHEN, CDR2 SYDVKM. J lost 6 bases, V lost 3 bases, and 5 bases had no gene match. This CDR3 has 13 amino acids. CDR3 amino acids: CASSLGQTGEQYF. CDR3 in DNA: TGTGCCAGCAGTTTGGGACAGACGGGCGAGCAGTACTTC.

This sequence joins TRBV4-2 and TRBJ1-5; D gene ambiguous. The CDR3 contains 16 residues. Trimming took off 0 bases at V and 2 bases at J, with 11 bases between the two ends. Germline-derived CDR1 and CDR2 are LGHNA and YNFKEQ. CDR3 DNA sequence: TGTGCCAGCAGCCAAGAGGTGACCCAGGGCAATCAGCCCCAGCATTTT. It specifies CASSQEVTQGNQPQHF.

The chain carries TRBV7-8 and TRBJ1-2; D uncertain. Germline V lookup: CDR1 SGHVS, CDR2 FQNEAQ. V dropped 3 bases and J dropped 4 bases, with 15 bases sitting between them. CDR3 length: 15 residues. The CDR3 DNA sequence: TGTGCCAGCAGCTTTACACCCGGGGAGGTCTATGGCTACACCTTC. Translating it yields CASSFTPGEVYGYTF. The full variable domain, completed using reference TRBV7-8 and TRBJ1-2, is GAGVSQSPRYKVAKRGQDVALRCDPISGHVSLFWYQQALGQGPEFLTYFQNEAQLDKSGLPSDRFFAERPEGSVSTLKIQRTQQEDSAVYLCASSFTPGEVYGYTFGSGTRLTVV.

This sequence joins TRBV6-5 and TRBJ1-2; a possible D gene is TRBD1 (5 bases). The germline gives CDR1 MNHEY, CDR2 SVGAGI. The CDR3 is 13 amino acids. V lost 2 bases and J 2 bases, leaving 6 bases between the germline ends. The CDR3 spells CASSYGANYGYTF. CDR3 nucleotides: TGTGCCAGCAGTTACGGGGCCAACTATGGCTACACCTTC.

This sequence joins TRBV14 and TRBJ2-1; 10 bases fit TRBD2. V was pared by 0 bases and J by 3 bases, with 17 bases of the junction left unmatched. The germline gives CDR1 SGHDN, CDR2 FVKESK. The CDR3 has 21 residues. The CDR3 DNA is TGTGCCAGCAGCCAAGATAGAGGACTAGCGGATTTCTTGAATAACTACAATGAGCAGTTCTTC. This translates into CASSQDRGLADFLNNYNEQFF.

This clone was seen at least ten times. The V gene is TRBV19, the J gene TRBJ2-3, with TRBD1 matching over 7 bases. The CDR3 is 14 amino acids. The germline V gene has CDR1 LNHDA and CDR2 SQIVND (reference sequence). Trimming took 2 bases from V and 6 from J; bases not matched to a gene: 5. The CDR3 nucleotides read TGTGCCAGTAGTATAACAGGGGATGGGGATACGCAGTATTTT. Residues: CASSITGDGDTQYF.